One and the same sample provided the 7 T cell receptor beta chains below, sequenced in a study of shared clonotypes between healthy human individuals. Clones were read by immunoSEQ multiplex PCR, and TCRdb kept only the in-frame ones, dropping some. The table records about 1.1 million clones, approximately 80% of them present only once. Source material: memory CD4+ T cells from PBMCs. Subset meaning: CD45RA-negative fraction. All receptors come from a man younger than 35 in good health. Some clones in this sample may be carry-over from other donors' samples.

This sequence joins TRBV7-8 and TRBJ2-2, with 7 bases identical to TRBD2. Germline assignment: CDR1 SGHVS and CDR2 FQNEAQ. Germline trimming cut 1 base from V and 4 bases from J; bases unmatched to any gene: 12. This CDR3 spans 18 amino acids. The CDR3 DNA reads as TGTGCCAGCAGCTTAGTTCTATTAGGGGAGGGTCGCACCGGGGAGCTGTTTTTT. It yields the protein CASSLVLLGEGRTGELFF. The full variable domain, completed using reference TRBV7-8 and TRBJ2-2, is GAGVSQSPRYKVAKRGQDVALRCDPISGHVSLFWYQQALGQGPEFLTYFQNEAQLDKSGLPSDRFFAERPEGSVSTLKIQRTQQEDSAVYLCASSLVLLGEGRTGELFFGEGSRLTVL.

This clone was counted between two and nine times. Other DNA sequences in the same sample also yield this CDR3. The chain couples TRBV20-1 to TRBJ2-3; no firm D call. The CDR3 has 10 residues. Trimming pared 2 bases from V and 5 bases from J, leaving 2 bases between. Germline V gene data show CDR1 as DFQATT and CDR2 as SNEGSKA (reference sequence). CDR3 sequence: CSARRDTQYF. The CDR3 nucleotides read TGCAGTGCTAGAAGAGATACGCAGTATTTT.

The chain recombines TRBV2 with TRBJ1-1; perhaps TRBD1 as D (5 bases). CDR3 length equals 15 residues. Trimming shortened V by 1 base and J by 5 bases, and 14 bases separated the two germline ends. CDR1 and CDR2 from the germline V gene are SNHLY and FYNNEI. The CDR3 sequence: CASSEGTTFGTEAFF. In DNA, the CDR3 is TGTGCCAGCAGTGAAGGGACAACGTTCGGGACTGAAGCTTTCTTT.

CDR3 in amino acids: CASSGVFDTQYF. Written as DNA, the CDR3 is TGTGCCAGCAGTGGAGTTTTCGATACGCAGTATTTT. V and J are TRBV6-1 and TRBJ2-3; D is undetermined. V was cut by 4 bases and J by 6 bases, with 8 bases left in between. The CDR3 is 12 amino acids. CDR1 is MNHNS, CDR2 SASEGT, per germline.

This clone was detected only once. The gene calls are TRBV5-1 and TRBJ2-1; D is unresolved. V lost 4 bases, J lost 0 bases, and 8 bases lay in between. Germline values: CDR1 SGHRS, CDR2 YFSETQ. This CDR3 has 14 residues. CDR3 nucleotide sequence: TGCGCCAGCAGCCCCTGGAGCTCCTACAATGAGCAGTTCTTC. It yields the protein CASSPWSSYNEQFF.

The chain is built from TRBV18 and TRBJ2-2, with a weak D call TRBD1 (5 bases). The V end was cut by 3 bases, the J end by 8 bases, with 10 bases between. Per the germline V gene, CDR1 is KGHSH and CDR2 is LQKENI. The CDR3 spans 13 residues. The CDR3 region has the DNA TGTGCCAGCTCACCCACTCAGGGAGGGGAGCTGTTTTTT. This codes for CASSPTQGGELFF.

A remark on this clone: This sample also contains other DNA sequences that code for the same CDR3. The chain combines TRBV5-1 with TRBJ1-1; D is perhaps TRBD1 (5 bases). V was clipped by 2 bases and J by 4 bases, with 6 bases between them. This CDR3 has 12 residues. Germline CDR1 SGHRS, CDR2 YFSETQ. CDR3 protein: CASSFGGTEAFF. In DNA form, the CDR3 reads TGCGCCAGCAGCTTTGGGGGCACTGAAGCTTTCTTT. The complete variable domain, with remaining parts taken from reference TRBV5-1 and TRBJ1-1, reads KAGVTQTPRYLIKTRGQQVTLSCSPISGHRSVSWYQQTPGQGLQFLFEYFSETQRNKGNFPGRFSGRQFSNSRSEMNVSTLELGDSALYLCASSFGGTEAFFGQGTRLTVV.